The 23 T cell receptor beta chains listed next were all sequenced from one sample in a study of blood T cell repertoires in COVID-19. Profiling relied on immunoSEQ multiplex PCR, and the TCRdb table lists in-frame clones only, not all of them. The table has tens of thousands of clones, 88% seen once; the top ten hold just over 9.5%. Material: peripheral blood. The receptors stem from a man in his fifties with active COVID-19.

V gene TRBV5-1 combines with J gene TRBJ2-1, with TRBD2 as a possible D gene (5 bases). The germline gives CDR1 SGHRS, CDR2 YFSETQ. The CDR3 is 16 residues long. Trimming pared 3 bases from V and 9 bases from J, leaving 22 bases between. CDR3 residues: CASSSAAPSAGAEQFF. The DNA for the CDR3 is TGCGCCAGCAGCTCCGCGGCGCCTTCTGCGGGCGCTGAGCAGTTCTTC.

V is TRBV7-2 and J is TRBJ2-5; 15 bases are shared with TRBD2. J lost 9 bases, V lost 4 bases, and 3 bases had no gene match. CDR3 size: 14 residues. From germline, CDR1 is SGHTA and CDR2 FQGNSA. The CDR3 protein is CASSSGLAGGSQYF. In nucleotides, the CDR3 is TGTGCCAGCAGCTCAGGACTAGCGGGGGGGTCCCAGTACTTC.

The DNA of the CDR3 is TGTGCCAGCAGCCAAGAGGTACAGGGGGCTCTCGAGACCCAGTACTTC. It encodes CASSQEVQGALETQYF. This sequence joins TRBV4-2 and TRBJ2-5; 9 bases align to TRBD1. V lost 0 bases, J lost 5 bases, and 7 bases stayed unmatched. This CDR3 contains 16 residues. The germline V gene has CDR1 LGHNA and CDR2 YNFKEQ.

The chain is built from TRBV4-2 and TRBJ1-4; no clear D gene. The CDR3 consists of 14 residues. Deletions cut 4 bases from V and 8 bases from J, with 14 bases between. Germline values: CDR1 LGHNA, CDR2 YNFKEQ. CDR3 amino acids: CASSPLLGLEKLFF. The CDR3 nucleotides read TGTGCCAGCAGCCCCCTCCTAGGATTGGAAAAACTGTTTTTT.

The CDR3 region is CASSSPLLAWEQFF. In DNA, the CDR3 is TGTGCCAGCAGCTCGCCCCTACTAGCCTGGGAGCAGTTCTTC. The chain links TRBV5-4 to TRBJ2-1; possible D gene TRBD2, 6 bases. With 3 bases removed from V and 10 bases from J, the gap between germline ends came to 17 bases. The CDR3 spans 14 residues. Germline CDR1 is SGHNT and CDR2 is YYREEE (reference sequence).

The genes are TRBV2 and TRBJ1-5, with a weak D call TRBD1 (5 bases). The CDR3 consists of 14 residues. Germline CDR1 SNHLY, CDR2 FYNNEI. V was cut by 1 base and J by 9 bases, with 13 bases left in between. The CDR3 bases are TGTGCCAGCAGTGAAGGGCCCAGGGCTTTGCCCCAGCATTTT. It specifies CASSEGPRALPQHF. The full variable domain, completed using reference TRBV2 and TRBJ1-5, is EPEVTQTPSHQVTQMGQEVILRCVPISNHLYFYWYRQILGQKVEFLVSFYNNEISEKSEIFDDQFSVERPDGSNFTLKIRSTKLEDSAMYFCASSEGPRALPQHFGDGTRLSIL.

The V call is TRBV10-3, the J call TRBJ2-7; unclear D gene. The V gene lost 6 bases and the J gene lost 2 bases, with 11 bases spanning the gap. In germline, CDR1 is ENHRY, CDR2 SYGVKD. The CDR3 contains 13 residues. In DNA form, the CDR3 reads TGTGCCATCAGGACAACTTACCCCTACGAGCAGTACTTC. This codes for CAIRTTYPYEQYF.

This clone was counted once. The chain uses TRBV5-1 and TRBJ2-5; 7 nucleotides agree with TRBD2. Germline V gene data show CDR1 as SGHRS and CDR2 as YFSETQ. CDR3 size: 15 residues. Germline trimming cut 3 bases from V and 4 bases from J; bases unmatched to any gene: 9. The CDR3 sequence is CASSSQVGRGETQYF. CDR3 nucleotides: TGCGCCAGCAGCTCACAAGTAGGGAGGGGAGAGACCCAGTACTTC.

The rearrangement joins TRBV5-4 to TRBJ2-2; D gene uncertain. Trimming pared 2 bases from V and 1 base from J, leaving 9 bases between. Looked up from germline, CDR1 is SGHNT and CDR2 is YYREEE (reference sequence). The CDR3 spans 15 residues. CDR3 DNA sequence: TGTGCCAGCAGCTTCGAACAAAGGAACACCGGGGAGCTGTTTTTT. It specifies CASSFEQRNTGELFF.

For the CDR3, the DNA is TGTGCCAGCAGTCCCCAACAGGGGATGAGGGCTGAAGCTTTCTTT. This codes for CASSPQQGMRAEAFF. The chain recombines TRBV6-5 with TRBJ1-1; TRBD1 agrees at 7 bases. The J segment lost 6 bases and the V segment lost 5 bases, leaving 12 bases of the junction unmatched. The CDR3 is 15 residues long. CDR1 and CDR2 (germline): MNHEY, SVGAGI.

The chain carries TRBV5-1 and TRBJ2-5, with 10 nucleotides matching TRBD1. CDR1 SGHRS and CDR2 YFSETQ come from the germline V gene. The CDR3 is made up of 16 amino acids. Trimming at V came to 3 bases and at J to 5 bases, leaving 10 bases not matched to a gene. In nucleotides, the CDR3 is TGCGCCAGCAGCTCATACCCGACAGGGGGCAGGGAGACCCAGTACTTC. Amino acid sequence: CASSSYPTGGRETQYF.

V and J are TRBV6-5 and TRBJ1-6; 7 nucleotides agree with TRBD1. V dropped 6 bases and J dropped 7; count of bases not matched to a gene: 6. Germline V gene sequence: CDR1 MNHEY, CDR2 SVGAGI. There are 14 residues in the CDR3. The CDR3 DNA reads TGTGCCAGCAGCCAGACAGGGCCCAATTCACCCCTCCACTTT. This codes for CASSQTGPNSPLHF.

The gene calls are TRBV7-9 and TRBJ2-1; D call uncertain. The CDR3 loop spans 13 amino acids. Per germline, CDR1 SEHNR and CDR2 FQNEAQ (reference sequence). V shed 5 bases and J shed 5 bases, with 10 bases lying between them. The CDR3 loop reads CASSPPWHNEQFF. CDR3 sequence (DNA): TGTGCCAGCAGCCCCCCCTGGCACAATGAGCAGTTCTTC.

This clone was counted a single time. The chain uses TRBV7-2 and TRBJ2-3; 9 bases agree with TRBD2. This CDR3 region has 13 residues. V trimming: 7 bases; J trimming: 5 bases; junction bases outside the gene matches: 4. CDR1 is SGHTA and CDR2 is FQGNSA in the germline V gene. In nucleotides, the CDR3 is TGTGCCAGCAAAGCGGGAGGTCAAGATACGCAGTATTTT. This codes for CASKAGGQDTQYF.

This clone was counted between two and nine times. At one end the junction does not follow the germline gene, possibly because of a read error. This chain joins TRBV7-9 and TRBJ1-2; D is unresolved. The CDR3 covers 14 residues. Germline V lookup: CDR1 SEHNR, CDR2 FQNEAQ (reference sequence). The CDR3 DNA sequence: TGTGCCACCAGCGGACTCCCGGGAAACTATGGCTACACCTTC. Its translation is CATSGLPGNYGYTF.

The rearrangement links TRBV6-5 to TRBJ1-1, with 8 bases identical to TRBD1. Unmatched junction bases numbered 1, after V lost 6 bases and J lost 1 base. This CDR3 comprises 13 residues. Germline CDR1 is MNHEY and CDR2 is SVGAGI. CDR3 residues: CASRGTGNTEAFF. CDR3 bases: TGTGCCAGCAGGGGGACAGGGAACACTGAAGCTTTCTTT.

The CDR3 coding sequence is TGTGCCAGCAGTTACCGGACAGGGGGTGGCACCGGGGAGCTGTTTTTT. This encodes CASSYRTGGGTGELFF. The gene calls are TRBV6-5 and TRBJ2-2, with TRBD1 identical over 10 bases. The CDR3 spans 16 residues. Per germline, CDR1 MNHEY and CDR2 SVGAGI. V shed 2 bases, J shed 4 bases, and the junction held 4 bases outside the gene matches.

V usage is TRBV27 and J usage is TRBJ1-5, with 7 bases that match TRBD1. Trimming took 5 bases from V and 5 from J; bases not matched to a gene: 3. CDR3 length: 13 residues. The germline gives CDR1 MNHEY, CDR2 SMNVEV (reference sequence). CDR3: CASSVDRDQPQHF. CDR3 DNA sequence: TGTGCCAGCAGTGTCGACAGGGATCAGCCCCAGCATTTT.

The V gene is TRBV21-1, the J gene TRBJ2-1; no check of the table's D call, TRBD1, against the DNA was made. TRBV21-1 is a pseudogene. This CDR3 region has 14 residues. CDR3 loop: CASSSRGFRHEQFF. The DNA for the CDR3 is TGTGCCAGCAGCTCTAGGGGGTTTCGACATGAGCAGTTCTTC.

V and J are TRBV29-1 and TRBJ2-5, with D possibly matching TRBD1 (5 bases). Trimming pared 5 bases from V and 0 bases from J, leaving 16 bases between. The germline V gene has CDR1 SQVTM and CDR2 ANQGSEA. CDR3 length: 15 residues. The CDR3 protein is CSVNQRRAYQETQYF. The CDR3 nucleotides read TGCAGCGTTAACCAACGCAGGGCCTACCAAGAGACCCAGTACTTC.

This clone was seen more than once but under ten times. V usage is TRBV6-2 or TRBV6-3 and J usage is TRBJ2-7, with 13 bases identical to TRBD2. CDR1 and CDR2 (germline): MNHEY, SVGEGT. The CDR3 is 14 amino acids. V shed 5 bases and J 6 bases; nucleotides not matched to a gene: 4. Written as DNA, the CDR3 is TGTGCCAGCAGTCTTCGACTAGCGGGGGGCGAGCAGTACTTC. Translation gives CASSLRLAGGEQYF.

The chain carries TRBV27 and TRBJ1-3; 7 positions match TRBD1. The CDR3 is 14 residues long. J was trimmed by 2 bases and V by 7 bases; bases with no gene match: 5. Germline CDR1 and CDR2: MNHEY and SMNVEV (reference sequence). CDR3 sequence: CASKDRRTGNTIYF. CDR3 sequence (DNA): TGTGCCAGCAAGGACAGGAGAACTGGAAACACCATATATTTT.

The rearrangement uses TRBV6-6 and TRBJ2-7; tentatively, D is TRBD1 (6 bases). The CDR3 consists of 14 residues. Germline V gene lookup returns CDR1 MNHNY and CDR2 SVGAGI (reference sequence). Between the trimmed V and J ends, which lost 8 bases and 1 base, there was a span of 15 bases. The CDR3 region is CASQPGVSSYEQYF. CDR3 in DNA: TGTGCCAGCCAGCCAGGGGTTTCGTCCTACGAGCAGTACTTC.